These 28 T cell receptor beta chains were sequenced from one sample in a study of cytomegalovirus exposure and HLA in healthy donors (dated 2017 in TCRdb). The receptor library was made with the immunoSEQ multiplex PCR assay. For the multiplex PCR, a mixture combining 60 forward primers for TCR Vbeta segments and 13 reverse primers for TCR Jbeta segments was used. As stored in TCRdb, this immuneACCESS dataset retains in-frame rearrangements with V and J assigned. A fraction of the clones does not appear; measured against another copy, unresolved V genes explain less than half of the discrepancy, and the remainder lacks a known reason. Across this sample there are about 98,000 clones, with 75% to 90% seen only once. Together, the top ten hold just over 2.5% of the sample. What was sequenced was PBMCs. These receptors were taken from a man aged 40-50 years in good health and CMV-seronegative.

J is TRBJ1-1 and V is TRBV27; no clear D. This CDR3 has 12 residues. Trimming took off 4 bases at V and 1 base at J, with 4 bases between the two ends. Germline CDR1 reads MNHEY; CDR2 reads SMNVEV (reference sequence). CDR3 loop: CASSSGNTEAFF. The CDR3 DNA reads TGTGCCAGCAGTTCGGGGAACACTGAAGCTTTCTTT.

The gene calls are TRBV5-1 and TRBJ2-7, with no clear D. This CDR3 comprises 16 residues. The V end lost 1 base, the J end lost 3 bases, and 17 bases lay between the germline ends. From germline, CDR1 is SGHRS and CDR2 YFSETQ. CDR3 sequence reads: CASSLFSGRYSYEQYF. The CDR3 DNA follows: TGCGCCAGCAGCTTGTTTTCCGGAAGATACAGCTACGAGCAGTACTTC.

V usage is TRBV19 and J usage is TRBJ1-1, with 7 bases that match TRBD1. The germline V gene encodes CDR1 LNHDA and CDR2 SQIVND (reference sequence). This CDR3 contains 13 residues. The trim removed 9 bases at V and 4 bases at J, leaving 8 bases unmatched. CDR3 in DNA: TGTGCCAGCGAAAGACAGGGTACCACTGAAGCTTTCTTT. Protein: CASERQGTTEAFF.

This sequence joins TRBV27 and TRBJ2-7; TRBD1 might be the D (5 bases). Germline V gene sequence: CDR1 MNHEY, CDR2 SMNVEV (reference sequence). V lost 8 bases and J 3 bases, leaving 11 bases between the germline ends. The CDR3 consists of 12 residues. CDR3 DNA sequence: TGTGCCAGCGGGGCAGGGCTCTACGAGCAGTACTTC. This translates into CASGAGLYEQYF.

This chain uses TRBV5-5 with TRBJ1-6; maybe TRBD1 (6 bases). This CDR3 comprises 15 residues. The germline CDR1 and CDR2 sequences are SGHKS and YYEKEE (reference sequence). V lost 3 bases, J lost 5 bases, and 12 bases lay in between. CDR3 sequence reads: CASSWNRDHNSPLHF. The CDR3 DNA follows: TGTGCCAGCAGCTGGAACAGGGACCATAATTCACCCCTCCACTTT.

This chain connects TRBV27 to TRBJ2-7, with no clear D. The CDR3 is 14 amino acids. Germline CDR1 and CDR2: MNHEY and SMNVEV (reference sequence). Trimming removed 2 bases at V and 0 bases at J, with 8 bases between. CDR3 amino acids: CASSLAPSSYEQYF. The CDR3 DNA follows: TGTGCCAGCAGTTTAGCTCCCAGCTCCTACGAGCAGTACTTC.

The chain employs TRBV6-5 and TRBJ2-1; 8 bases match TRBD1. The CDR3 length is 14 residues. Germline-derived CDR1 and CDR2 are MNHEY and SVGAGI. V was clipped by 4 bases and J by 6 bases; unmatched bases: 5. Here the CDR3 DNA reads TGTGCCAGCAGTTCCCCAGGACAGGGCAATGAGCAGTTCTTC. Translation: CASSSPGQGNEQFF.

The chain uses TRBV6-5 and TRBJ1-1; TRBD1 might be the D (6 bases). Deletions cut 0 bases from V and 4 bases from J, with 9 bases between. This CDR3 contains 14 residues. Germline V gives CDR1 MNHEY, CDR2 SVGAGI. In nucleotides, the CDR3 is TGTGCCAGCAGTTACTCGGGGGGGGCCACTGAAGCTTTCTTT. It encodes CASSYSGGATEAFF.

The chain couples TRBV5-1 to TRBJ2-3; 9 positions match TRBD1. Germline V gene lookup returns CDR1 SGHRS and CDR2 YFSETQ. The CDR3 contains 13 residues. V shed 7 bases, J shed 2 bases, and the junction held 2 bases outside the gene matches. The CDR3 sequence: CASGTGNTDTQYF. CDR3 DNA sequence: TGCGCCAGCGGGACAGGGAACACAGATACGCAGTATTTT.

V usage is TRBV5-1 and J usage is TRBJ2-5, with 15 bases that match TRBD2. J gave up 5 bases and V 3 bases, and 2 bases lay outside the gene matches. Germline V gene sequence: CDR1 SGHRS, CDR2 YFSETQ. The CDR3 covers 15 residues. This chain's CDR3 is CASSSGTSGGETQYF. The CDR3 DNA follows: TGCGCCAGCAGCTCCGGGACTAGCGGGGGGGAGACCCAGTACTTC.

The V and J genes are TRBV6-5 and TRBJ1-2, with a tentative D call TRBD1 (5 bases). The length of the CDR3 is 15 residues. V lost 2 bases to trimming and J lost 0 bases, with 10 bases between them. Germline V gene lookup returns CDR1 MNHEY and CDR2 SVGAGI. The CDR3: CASSYGGDSNYGYTF. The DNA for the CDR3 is TGTGCCAGCAGTTACGGGGGGGATTCTAACTATGGCTACACCTTC.

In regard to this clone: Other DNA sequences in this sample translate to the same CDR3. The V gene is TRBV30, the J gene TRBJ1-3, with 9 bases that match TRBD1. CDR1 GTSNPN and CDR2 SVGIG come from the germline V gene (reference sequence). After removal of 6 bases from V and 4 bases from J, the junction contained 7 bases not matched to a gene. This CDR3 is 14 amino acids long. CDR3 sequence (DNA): TGTGCCTGTGGACAGGGGAGCTCCGGAAACACCATATATTTT. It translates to CACGQGSSGNTIYF.

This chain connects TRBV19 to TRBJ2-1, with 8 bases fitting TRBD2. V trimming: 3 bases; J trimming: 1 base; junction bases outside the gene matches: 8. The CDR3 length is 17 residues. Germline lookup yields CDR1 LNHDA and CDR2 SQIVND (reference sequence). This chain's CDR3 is CASSMATSGSSYNEQFF. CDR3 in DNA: TGTGCCAGTAGTATGGCAACTAGCGGTTCGTCCTACAATGAGCAGTTCTTC.

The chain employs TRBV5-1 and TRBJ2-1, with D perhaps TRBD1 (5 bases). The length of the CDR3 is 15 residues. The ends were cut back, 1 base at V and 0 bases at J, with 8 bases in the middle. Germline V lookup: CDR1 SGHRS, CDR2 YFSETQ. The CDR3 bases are TGCGCCAGCAGCTTGACAGGTGTCTCCTACAATGAGCAGTTCTTC. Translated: CASSLTGVSYNEQFF.

The chain's CDR3 is CASSGRQGARGNTIYF. In nucleotides, the CDR3 is TGTGCCAGCAGCGGGCGACAGGGGGCGAGAGGAAACACCATATATTTT. The chain has TRBV5-4 and TRBJ1-3; the match to TRBD1 covers 10 bases. CDR3 length equals 16 residues. CDR1 is SGHNT, CDR2 YYREEE, per germline (reference sequence). V dropped 4 bases and J dropped 4; count of bases not matched to a gene: 8.

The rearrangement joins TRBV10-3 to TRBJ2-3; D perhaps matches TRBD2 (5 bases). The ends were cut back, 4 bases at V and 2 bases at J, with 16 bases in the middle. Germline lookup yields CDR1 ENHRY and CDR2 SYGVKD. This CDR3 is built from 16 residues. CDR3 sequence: CAISVGLAELTDTQYF. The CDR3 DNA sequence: TGTGCCATCAGTGTGGGTCTAGCAGAGCTCACAGATACGCAGTATTTT.

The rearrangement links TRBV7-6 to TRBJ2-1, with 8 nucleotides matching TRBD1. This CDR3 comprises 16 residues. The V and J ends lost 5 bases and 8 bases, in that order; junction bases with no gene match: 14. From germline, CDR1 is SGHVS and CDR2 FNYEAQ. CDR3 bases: TGTGCCAGCAGCCTCTGGACAGGGAGTTATGTGGATGAGCAGTTCTTC. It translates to CASSLWTGSYVDEQFF. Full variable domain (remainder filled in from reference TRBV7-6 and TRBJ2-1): GAGVSQSPRYKVTKRGQDVALRCDPISGHVSLYWYRQALGQGPEFLTYFNYEAQQDKSGLPNDRFSAERPEGSISTLTIQRTEQRDSAMYRCASSLWTGSYVDEQFFGPGTRLTVL.

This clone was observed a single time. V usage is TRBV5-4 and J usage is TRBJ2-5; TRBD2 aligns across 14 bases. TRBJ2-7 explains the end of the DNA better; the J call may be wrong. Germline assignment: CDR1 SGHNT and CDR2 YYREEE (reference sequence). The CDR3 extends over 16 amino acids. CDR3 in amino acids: CASSLGTSGGEYEQYF. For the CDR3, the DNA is TGTGCCAGCAGCCTCGGGACTAGCGGGGGTGAATACGAGCAGTACTTC.

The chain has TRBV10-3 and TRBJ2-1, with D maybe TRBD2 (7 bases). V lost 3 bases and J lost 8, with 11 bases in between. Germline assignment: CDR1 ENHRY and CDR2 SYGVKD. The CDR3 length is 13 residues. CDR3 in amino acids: CAISEVGGHEQFF. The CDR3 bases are TGTGCCATCAGTGAAGTGGGGGGGCATGAGCAGTTCTTC.

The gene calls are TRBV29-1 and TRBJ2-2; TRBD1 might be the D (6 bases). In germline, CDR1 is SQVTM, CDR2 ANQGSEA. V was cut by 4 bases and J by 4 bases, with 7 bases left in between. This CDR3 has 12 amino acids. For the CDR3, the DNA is TGCAGCGTTGTAGGGGGCACCGGGGAGCTGTTTTTT. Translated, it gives CSVVGGTGELFF.

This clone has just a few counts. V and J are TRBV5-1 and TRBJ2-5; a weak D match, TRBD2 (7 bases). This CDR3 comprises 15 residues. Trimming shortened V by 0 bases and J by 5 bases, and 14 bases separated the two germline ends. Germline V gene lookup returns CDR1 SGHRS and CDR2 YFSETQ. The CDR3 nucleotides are TGCGCCAGCAGCTTGGGAGGGGGGGCTCACGAGACCCAGTACTTC. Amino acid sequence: CASSLGGGAHETQYF.

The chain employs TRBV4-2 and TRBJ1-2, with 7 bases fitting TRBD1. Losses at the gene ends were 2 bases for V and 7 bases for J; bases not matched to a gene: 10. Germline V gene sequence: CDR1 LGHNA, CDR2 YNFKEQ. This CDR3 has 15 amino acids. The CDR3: CASSQPSEGAGGYTF. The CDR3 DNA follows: TGTGCCAGCAGCCAACCCTCGGAGGGGGCCGGTGGCTACACCTTC.

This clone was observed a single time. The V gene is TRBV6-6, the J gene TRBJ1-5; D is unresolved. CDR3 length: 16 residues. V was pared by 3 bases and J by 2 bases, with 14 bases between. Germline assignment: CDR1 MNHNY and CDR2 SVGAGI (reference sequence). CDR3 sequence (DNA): TGTGCCAGCAGTTATCTATTTCAGGTGGGCAATCAGCCCCAGCATTTT. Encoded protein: CASSYLFQVGNQPQHF.

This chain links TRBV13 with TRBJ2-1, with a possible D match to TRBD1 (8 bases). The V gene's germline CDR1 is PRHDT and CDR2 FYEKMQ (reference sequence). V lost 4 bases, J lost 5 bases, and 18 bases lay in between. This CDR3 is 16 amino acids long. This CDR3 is CASSSAGAGGNNEQFF. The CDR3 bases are TGTGCCAGCAGCTCGGCGGGGGCAGGGGGCAACAATGAGCAGTTCTTC.

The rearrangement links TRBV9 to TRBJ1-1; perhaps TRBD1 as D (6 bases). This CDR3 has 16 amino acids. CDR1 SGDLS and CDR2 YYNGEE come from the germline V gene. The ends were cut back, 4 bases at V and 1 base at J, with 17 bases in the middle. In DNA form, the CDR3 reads TGTGCCAGCAGCACCGGACATGGGGGCCGGAACACTGAAGCTTTCTTT. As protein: CASSTGHGGRNTEAFF.

The CDR3 DNA reads as TGCGCCAGCAGCCTGGACAGGGGGCCCATCATGAACACTGAAGCTTTCTTT. It encodes CASSLDRGPIMNTEAFF. This sequence joins TRBV5-1 and TRBJ1-1; 11 positions agree with TRBD1. V gave up 4 bases and J gave up 0 bases; unmatched junction bases: 8. This CDR3 region has 17 residues. Germline CDR1 and CDR2: SGHRS and YFSETQ.

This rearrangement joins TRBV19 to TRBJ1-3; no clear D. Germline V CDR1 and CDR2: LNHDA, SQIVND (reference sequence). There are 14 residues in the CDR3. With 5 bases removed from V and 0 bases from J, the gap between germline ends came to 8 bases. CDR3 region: CASSPHSSGNTIYF. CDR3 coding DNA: TGTGCCAGTAGTCCTCACAGCTCTGGAAACACCATATATTTT.

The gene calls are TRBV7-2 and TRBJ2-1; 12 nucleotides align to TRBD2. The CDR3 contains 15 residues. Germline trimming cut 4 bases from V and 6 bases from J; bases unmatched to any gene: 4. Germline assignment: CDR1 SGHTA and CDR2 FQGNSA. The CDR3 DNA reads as TGTGCCAGCAGCTCGCTAGCGGGGGGGATCAATGAGCAGTTCTTC. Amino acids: CASSSLAGGINEQFF.